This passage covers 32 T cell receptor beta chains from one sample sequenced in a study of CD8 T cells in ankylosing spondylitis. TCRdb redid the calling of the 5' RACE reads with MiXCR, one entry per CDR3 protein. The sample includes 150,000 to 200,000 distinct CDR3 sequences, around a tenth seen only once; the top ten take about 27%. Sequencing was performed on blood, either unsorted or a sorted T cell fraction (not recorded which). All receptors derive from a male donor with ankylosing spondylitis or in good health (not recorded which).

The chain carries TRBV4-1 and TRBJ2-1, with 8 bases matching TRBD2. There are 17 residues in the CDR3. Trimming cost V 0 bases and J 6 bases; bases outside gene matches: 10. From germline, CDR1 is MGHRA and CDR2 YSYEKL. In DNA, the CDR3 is TGCGCCAGCAGCCAAGATCGGAGCGGGAGAACGGGCAATGAGCAGTTCTTC. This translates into CASSQDRSGRTGNEQFF.

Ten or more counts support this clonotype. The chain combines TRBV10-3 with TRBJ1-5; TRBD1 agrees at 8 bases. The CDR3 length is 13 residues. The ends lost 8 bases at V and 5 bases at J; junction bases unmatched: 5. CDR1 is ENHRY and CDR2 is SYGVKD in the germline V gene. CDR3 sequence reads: CAIRGQGDQPQHF. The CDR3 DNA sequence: TGTGCCATCCGAGGACAGGGCGATCAGCCCCAGCATTTT.

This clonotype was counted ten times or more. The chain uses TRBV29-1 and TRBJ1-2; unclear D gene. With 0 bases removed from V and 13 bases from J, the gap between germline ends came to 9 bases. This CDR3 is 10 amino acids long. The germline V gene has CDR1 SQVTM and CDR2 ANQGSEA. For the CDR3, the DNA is TGCAGCGTTGAAGACCGCATCGGCACCTTC. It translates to CSVEDRIGTF.

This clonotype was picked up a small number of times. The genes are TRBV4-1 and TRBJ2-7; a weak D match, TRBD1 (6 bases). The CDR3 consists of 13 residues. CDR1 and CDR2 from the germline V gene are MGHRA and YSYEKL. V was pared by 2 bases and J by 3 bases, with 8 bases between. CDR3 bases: TGCGCCAGCAGCCAACAACAGGGCTACGAGCAGTACTTC. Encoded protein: CASSQQQGYEQYF.

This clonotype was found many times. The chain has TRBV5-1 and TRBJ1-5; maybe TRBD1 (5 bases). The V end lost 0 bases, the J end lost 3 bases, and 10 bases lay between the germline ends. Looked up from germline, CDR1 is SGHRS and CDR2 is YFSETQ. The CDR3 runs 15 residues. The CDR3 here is CASSLAGANNQPQHF. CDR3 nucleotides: TGCGCCAGCAGCTTGGCCGGGGCTAACAATCAGCCCCAGCATTTT.

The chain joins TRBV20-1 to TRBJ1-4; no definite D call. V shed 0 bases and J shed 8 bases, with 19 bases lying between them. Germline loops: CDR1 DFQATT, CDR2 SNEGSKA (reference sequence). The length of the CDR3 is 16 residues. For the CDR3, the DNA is TGCAGTGCTAGAGAGGTTCGGAGGGAAGAAGAAGAAAAACTGTTTTTT. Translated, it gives CSAREVRREEEEKLFF.

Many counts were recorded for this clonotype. In DNA, the CDR3 is TGCAGCGTGGACAGAAATGGCTACACCTTC. Protein: CSVDRNGYTF. The genes are TRBV29-1 and TRBJ1-2; a weak D match, TRBD1 (6 bases). Per the germline V gene, CDR1 is SQVTM and CDR2 is ANQGSEA. The V end lost 6 bases, the J end lost 6 bases, and 8 bases lay between the germline ends. The CDR3 length is 10 residues.

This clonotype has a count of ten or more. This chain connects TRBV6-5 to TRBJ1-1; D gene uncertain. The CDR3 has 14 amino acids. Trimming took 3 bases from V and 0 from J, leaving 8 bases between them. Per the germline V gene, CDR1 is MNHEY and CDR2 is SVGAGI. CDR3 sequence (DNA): TGTGCCAGCAGTTATTTGTTGGTGAACACTGAAGCTTTCTTT. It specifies CASSYLLVNTEAFF.

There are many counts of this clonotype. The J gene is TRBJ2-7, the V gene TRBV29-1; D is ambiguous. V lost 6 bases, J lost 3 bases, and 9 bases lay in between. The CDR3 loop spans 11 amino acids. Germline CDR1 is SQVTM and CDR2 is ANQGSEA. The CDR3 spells CSVETSYEQYF. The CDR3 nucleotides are TGCAGCGTAGAGACAAGCTACGAGCAGTACTTC.

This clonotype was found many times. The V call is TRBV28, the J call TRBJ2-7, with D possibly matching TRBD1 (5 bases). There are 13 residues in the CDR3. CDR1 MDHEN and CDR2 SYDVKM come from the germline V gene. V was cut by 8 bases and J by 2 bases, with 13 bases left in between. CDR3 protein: CASLRTRAYEQYF. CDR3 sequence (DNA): TGTGCCAGCCTTCGAACCAGGGCCTACGAGCAGTACTTC.

The CDR3 coding sequence is TGCGCCAGCAGCTGGGGACGACAGGGGGCTAGCACAGATACGCAGTATTTT. It is translated as CASSWGRQGASTDTQYF. This sequence joins TRBV5-1 and TRBJ2-3; TRBD1 aligns across 10 bases. Germline V gives CDR1 SGHRS, CDR2 YFSETQ. V gave up 3 bases and J gave up 0 bases; unmatched junction bases: 7. There are 17 residues in the CDR3.

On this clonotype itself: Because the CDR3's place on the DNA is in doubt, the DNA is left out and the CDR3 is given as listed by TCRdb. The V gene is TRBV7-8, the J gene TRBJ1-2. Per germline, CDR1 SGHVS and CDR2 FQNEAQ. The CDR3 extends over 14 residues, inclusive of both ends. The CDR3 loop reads CVSSLAALDYGCTF.

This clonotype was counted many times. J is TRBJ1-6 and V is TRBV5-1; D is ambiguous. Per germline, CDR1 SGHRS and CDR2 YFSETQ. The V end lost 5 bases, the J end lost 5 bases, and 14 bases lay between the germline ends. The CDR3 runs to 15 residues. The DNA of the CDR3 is TGCGCCAGCAGAAGCCGGGAAGGAGATAATTCACCCCTCCACTTT. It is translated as CASRSREGDNSPLHF.

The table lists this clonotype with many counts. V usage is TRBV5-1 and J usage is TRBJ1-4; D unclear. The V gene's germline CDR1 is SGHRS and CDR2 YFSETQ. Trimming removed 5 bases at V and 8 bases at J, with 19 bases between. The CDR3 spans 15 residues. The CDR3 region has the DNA TGCGCCAGCAGTCCCCTCGACGGGGTGGACGAAAAACTGTTTTTT. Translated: CASSPLDGVDEKLFF.

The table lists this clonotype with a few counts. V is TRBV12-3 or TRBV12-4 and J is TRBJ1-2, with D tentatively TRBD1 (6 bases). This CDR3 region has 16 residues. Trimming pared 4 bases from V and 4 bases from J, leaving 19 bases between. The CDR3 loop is CASSWRLGAPLYGYTF. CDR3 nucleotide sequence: TGTGCCAGCAGTTGGCGTTTGGGGGCGCCTCTCTATGGCTACACCTTC.

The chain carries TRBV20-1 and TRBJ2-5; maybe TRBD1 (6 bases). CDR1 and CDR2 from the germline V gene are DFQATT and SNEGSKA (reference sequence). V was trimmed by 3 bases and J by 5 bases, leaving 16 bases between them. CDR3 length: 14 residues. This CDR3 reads CSASTLQGPETQYF. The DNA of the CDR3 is TGCAGTGCTAGTACACTACAGGGACCTGAGACCCAGTACTTC.

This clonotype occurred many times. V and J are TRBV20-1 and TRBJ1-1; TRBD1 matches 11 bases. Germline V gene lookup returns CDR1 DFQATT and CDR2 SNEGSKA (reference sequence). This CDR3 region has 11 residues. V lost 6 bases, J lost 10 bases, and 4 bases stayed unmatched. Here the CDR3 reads CSAVGQGAAFF. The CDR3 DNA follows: TGCAGTGCCGTAGGACAGGGGGCAGCTTTCTTT.

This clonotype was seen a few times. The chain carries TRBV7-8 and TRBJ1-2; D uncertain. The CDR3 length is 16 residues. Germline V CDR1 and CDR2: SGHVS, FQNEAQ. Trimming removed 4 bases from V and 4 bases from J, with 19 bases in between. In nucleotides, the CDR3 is TGTGCCAGCAGCTCTCCCTTCGGGCCTTCCCCCTATGGCTACACCTTC. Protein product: CASSSPFGPSPYGYTF.

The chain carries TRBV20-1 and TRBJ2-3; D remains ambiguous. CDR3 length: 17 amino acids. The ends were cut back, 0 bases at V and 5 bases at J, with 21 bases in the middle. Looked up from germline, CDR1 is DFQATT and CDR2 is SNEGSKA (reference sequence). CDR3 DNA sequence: TGCAGTGCTAGAGATTCAAACGGAGATGGGTGGTTAGATACGCAGTATTTT. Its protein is CSARDSNGDGWLDTQYF.

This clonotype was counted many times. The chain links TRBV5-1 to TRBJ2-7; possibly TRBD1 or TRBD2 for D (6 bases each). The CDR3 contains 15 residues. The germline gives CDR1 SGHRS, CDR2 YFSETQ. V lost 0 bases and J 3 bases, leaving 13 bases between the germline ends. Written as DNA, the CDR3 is TGCGCCAGCAGCTTGGAGGGGGGCCTCGACTACGAGCAGTACTTC. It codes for CASSLEGGLDYEQYF.

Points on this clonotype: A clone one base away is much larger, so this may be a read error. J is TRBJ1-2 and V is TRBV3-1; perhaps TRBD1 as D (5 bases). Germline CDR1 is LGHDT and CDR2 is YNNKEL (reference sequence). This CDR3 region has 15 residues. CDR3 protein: CASCQDPDSPYGYTF. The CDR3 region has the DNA TGTGCCAGCTGCCAAGACCCCGACAGCCCTTATGGCTACACCTTC.

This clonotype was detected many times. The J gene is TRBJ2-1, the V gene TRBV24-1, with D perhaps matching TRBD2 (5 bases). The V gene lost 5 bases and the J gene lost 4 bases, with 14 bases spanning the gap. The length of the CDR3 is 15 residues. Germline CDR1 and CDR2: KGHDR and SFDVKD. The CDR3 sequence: CATSAARGRYNEQFF. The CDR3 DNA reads TGTGCCACCAGTGCGGCTCGCGGGCGATACAATGAGCAGTTCTTC.

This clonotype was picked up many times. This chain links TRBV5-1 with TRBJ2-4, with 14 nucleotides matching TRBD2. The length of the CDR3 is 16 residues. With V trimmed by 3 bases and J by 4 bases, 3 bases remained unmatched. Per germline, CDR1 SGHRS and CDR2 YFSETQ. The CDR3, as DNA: TGCGCCAGCAGCTCCGGACTAGCGGGGGGTAAAAACATTCAGTACTTC. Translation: CASSSGLAGGKNIQYF. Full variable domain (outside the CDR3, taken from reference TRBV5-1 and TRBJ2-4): KAGVTQTPRYLIKTRGQQVTLSCSPISGHRSVSWYQQTPGQGLQFLFEYFSETQRNKGNFPGRFSGRQFSNSRSEMNVSTLELGDSALYLCASSSGLAGGKNIQYFGAGTRLSVL.

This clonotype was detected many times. The CDR3 loop reads CASRSTGVTNTEAFF. CDR3 nucleotides: TGCGCCAGCAGGTCGACAGGTGTTACGAACACTGAAGCTTTCTTT. The gene calls are TRBV5-1 and TRBJ1-1; D possibly corresponds to TRBD1 (6 bases). This CDR3 contains 15 residues. Trimming left V 5 bases short and J 1 base short, with 15 bases between. Germline V CDR1 and CDR2: SGHRS, YFSETQ.

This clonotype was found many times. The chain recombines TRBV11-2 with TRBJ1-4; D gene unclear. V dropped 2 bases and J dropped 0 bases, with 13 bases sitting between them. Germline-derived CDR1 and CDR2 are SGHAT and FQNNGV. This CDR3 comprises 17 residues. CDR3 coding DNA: TGTGCCAGCAGCTTAATGGTCTCCCTCGCAACTAATGAAAAACTGTTTTTT. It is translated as CASSLMVSLATNEKLFF.

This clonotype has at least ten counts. CDR3 in DNA: TGCGCCAGCAGCCAAGATGGCGGGACGGCCCCTAACTATGGCTACACCTTC. Translation: CASSQDGGTAPNYGYTF. V and J are TRBV4-3 and TRBJ1-2; D might be TRBD1 (5 bases). V lost 0 bases to trimming and J lost 0 bases, with 14 bases between them. CDR1 and CDR2 from the germline V gene are LGHNA and YSLEER. This CDR3 spans 17 amino acids.

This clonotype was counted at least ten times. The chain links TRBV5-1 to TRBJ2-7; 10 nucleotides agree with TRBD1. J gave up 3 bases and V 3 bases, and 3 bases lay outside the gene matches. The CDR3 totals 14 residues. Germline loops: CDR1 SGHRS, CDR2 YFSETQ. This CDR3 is CASSWGTGVYEQYF. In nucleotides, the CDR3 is TGCGCCAGCAGCTGGGGGACAGGGGTCTACGAGCAGTACTTC.

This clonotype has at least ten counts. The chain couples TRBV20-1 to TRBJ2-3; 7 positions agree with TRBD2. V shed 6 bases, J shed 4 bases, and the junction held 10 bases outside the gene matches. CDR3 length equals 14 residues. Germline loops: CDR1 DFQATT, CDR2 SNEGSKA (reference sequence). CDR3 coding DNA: TGCAGTGCCCCAGCGGGGAGGGCCCCAGATACGCAGTATTTT. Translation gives CSAPAGRAPDTQYF.

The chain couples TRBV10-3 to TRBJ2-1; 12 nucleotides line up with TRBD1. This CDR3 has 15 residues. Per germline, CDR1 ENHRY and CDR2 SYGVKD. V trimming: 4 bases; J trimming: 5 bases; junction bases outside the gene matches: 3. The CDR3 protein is CAISGRDRGHNEQFF. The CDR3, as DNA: TGTGCCATCAGTGGTCGGGACAGGGGGCACAATGAGCAGTTCTTC.

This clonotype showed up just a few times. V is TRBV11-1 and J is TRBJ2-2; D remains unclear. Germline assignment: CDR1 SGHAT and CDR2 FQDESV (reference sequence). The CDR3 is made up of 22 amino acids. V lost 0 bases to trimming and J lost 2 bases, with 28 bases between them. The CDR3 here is CASSLANSNFPDVGRNTGELFF. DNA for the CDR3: TGTGCCAGCAGCTTAGCAAACTCCAACTTCCCTGACGTAGGAAGAAACACCGGGGAGCTGTTTTTT.

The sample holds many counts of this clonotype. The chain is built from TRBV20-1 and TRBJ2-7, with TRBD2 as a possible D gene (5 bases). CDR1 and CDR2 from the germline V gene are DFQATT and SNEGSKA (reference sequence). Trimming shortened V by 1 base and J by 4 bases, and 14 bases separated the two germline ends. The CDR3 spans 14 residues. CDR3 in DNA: TGCAGTGCTAGAGGAGAGGGAGTAGGGTACGAGCAGTACTTC. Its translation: CSARGEGVGYEQYF.

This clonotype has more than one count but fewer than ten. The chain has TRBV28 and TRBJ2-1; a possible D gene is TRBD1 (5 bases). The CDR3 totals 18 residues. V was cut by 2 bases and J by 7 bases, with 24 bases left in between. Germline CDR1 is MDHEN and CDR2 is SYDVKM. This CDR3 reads CASSLRYRGNKTENEQFF. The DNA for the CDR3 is TGTGCCAGCAGTTTACGGTATAGGGGTAACAAGACCGAAAATGAGCAGTTCTTC.